This TCR beta chain was identified during a study of blood T cells in healthy people across ages. Using a J-beta primer mix together with a sample-barcoded 5' primer, a second PCR was run for about 6 to 11 cycles. A template-switch adaptor containing 12 random nucleotides labeled each cDNA molecule. TCRdb reprocessed the 5' RACE reads with MiXCR, giving one entry per CDR3 protein. The repertoire holds hundreds of thousands of distinct CDR3 sequences, with around a fifth as singletons. The CDR3 sequence is 14 residues long. Germline V gives CDR1 SGHAT, CDR2 FQNNGV. Deletions cut 2 bases from V and 3 bases from J, with 10 bases between. On this clonotype: Its cognate antigen is unknown.

Notes on the study in general: It was held that the diversity estimates obtained from one million T cells were underestimates. A strong correlation was found between TCR beta diversity and the percentage of naive T cells.

Sequencing was performed on blood. The TCR originated in a man in his 70s in good health. The gene calls are TRBV11-2 and TRBJ2-5; D possibly corresponds to TRBD2 (7 bases). DNA of the CDR3: TGTGCCAGCAGCTTACAGGGGACTAAAGAGACCCAGTACTTC. Translation: CASSLQGTKETQYF.